Below, 26 T cell receptor beta chains from the same sample are listed, as sequenced in a study of vaccination and CD4 T cells after COVID-19. Treatment noted: roughly ten-day PBMC culture with coronavirus spike peptide pools or control peptides (ViraFEST assay). Ahead of the COVID-19 pandemic (2011-2018), the CD4+ T cells of the unexposed donor were collected. Sequenced with the Oncomine TCR Beta short-read assay was DNA taken from cultured CD4+ T cells. Researchers extracted genomic DNA from CD4+ T cells that had been cultured. From the PCR reads, TCRdb called clonotypes with MiXCR, one entry per CDR3 protein. The profile shows over 8,500 distinct CDR3 sequences, more than 25% of them singletons. These TCRs' antigens remain unknown. Sequencing was done on a sample of CD4+ T cells from blood, cultured in vitro. The source is a human donor in good health.

Comment on this clonotype: The germline gene is not matched at one end of the junction; a read error may be the cause. The V and J genes are TRBV6-5 and TRBJ2-5; the D is unclear. CDR3 length equals 11 residues. Germline V CDR1 and CDR2: MNHEY, SVGAGI. The CDR3 loop reads CASSWQEAQYF. CDR3 coding DNA: TGTGCCAGCAGTTGGCAAGAGGCCCAGTACTTC.

V and J are TRBV6-2 or TRBV6-3 and TRBJ2-5; D remains unclear. Per germline, CDR1 MNHEY and CDR2 SVGEGT. The CDR3 contains 11 residues. V lost 7 bases to trimming and J lost 0 bases, with 3 bases between them. This CDR3 reads CASTHQETQYF. In DNA form, the CDR3 reads TGTGCCAGCACCCACCAAGAGACCCAGTACTTC.

The chain is built from TRBV6-1 and TRBJ2-1, with D possibly being TRBD2 (6 bases). Trimming removed 5 bases at V and 4 bases at J, with 15 bases between. The CDR3 is 15 residues long. Germline lookup yields CDR1 MNHNS and CDR2 SASEGT. In DNA, the CDR3 is TGTGCCAGCAGTCCTAATGAGCGGGTATACAATGAGCAGTTCTTC. This gives the protein CASSPNERVYNEQFF.

The V call is TRBV7-9, the J call TRBJ2-2; D uncertain. Germline V gene data show CDR1 as SEHNR and CDR2 as FQNEAQ (reference sequence). There are 13 residues in the CDR3. Trimming removed 1 base from V and 3 bases from J, with 3 bases in between. CDR3 region: CASSLVDTGELFF. The CDR3 region has the DNA TGTGCCAGCAGCTTAGTAGACACCGGGGAGCTGTTTTTT.

V is TRBV19 and J is TRBJ2-7; 8 bases match TRBD2. The length of the CDR3 is 15 residues. V was clipped by 6 bases and J by 3 bases; unmatched bases: 10. Per germline, CDR1 LNHDA and CDR2 SQIVND (reference sequence). CDR3 region: CASRKTSGSSYEQYF. CDR3 DNA: TGTGCCAGTAGGAAAACGAGCGGGAGTAGCTACGAGCAGTACTTC.

The J gene is TRBJ1-3, the V gene TRBV11-2; D gene uncertain. The germline V gene encodes CDR1 SGHAT and CDR2 FQNNGV. The V end lost 3 bases, the J end lost 4 bases, and 10 bases lay between the germline ends. The CDR3 extends over 14 amino acids. The CDR3 loop is CASSFAGRGNTIYF. The CDR3 DNA follows: TGTGCCAGCAGCTTCGCGGGCCGAGGAAACACCATATATTTT. The variable domain in full, with the rest retrieved from reference TRBV11-2 and TRBJ1-3, is EAGVAQSPRYKIIEKRQSVAFWCNPISGHATLYWYQQILGQGPKLLIQFQNNGVVDDSQLPKDRFSAERLKGVDSTLKIQPAKLEDSAVYLCASSFAGRGNTIYFGEGSWLTVV.

V gene TRBV10-3 combines with J gene TRBJ1-5, with TRBD1 identical over 7 bases. This CDR3 spans 14 amino acids. V trimming: 5 bases; J trimming: 7 bases; junction bases outside the gene matches: 8. Germline CDR1 and CDR2: ENHRY and SYGVKD. The CDR3 bases are TGTGCCATCAGTTCGACAGGGTCGGGGCAGCCCCAGCATTTT. Its translation: CAISSTGSGQPQHF.

The rearrangement uses TRBV11-2 and TRBJ1-2; weak D call: TRBD1 (5 bases). V was clipped by 4 bases and J by 3 bases, with 15 bases between them. Germline loops: CDR1 SGHAT, CDR2 FQNNGV. The CDR3 spans 15 residues. CDR3 protein: CASSSRRPGDYGYTF. The DNA of the CDR3 is TGTGCCAGCAGCTCCCGGCGCCCGGGGGACTATGGCTACACCTTC.

The table lists this clonotype with a few counts. This chain links TRBV20-1 with TRBJ1-5; D possibly corresponds to TRBD1 (5 bases). Trimming took 1 base from V and 5 from J, leaving 9 bases between them. The CDR3 has 13 residues. CDR1 and CDR2 from the germline V gene are DFQATT and SNEGSKA (reference sequence). The CDR3 bases are TGCAGTGCTAGAGTGGGGCGGGATCAGCCCCAGCATTTT. It yields the protein CSARVGRDQPQHF.

This clonotype has more than one count but fewer than ten. The chain joins TRBV6-4 to TRBJ2-2; possibly TRBD1 for D (6 bases). The CDR3 is 13 residues long. Deletions cut 5 bases from V and 3 bases from J, with 7 bases between. Germline values: CDR1 MRHNA, CDR2 SNTAGT. CDR3 residues: CASSNRDTGELFF. DNA of the CDR3: TGTGCCAGCAGTAACAGGGACACCGGGGAGCTGTTTTTT.

The chain recombines TRBV11-2 with TRBJ1-5, with 7 bases lining up with TRBD1. Trimming removed 0 bases from V and 3 bases from J; junction bases left unmatched: 2. The CDR3 is made up of 15 amino acids. Germline assignment: CDR1 SGHAT and CDR2 FQNNGV. This CDR3 is CASSLDDRVNQPQHF. As DNA, the CDR3 is TGTGCCAGCAGCTTAGACGACAGGGTCAATCAGCCCCAGCATTTT.

There are a few counts of this clonotype. The CDR3: CASSINRGEAFF. The CDR3 nucleotides are TGTGCCAGCAGCATCAACAGGGGGGAAGCTTTCTTT. The chain is built from TRBV7-2 and TRBJ1-1; the match to TRBD1 covers 8 bases. Trimming at V came to 5 bases and at J to 8 bases, leaving 4 bases not matched to a gene. The CDR3 runs 12 residues. From germline, CDR1 is SGHTA and CDR2 FQGNSA.

CDR3 DNA: TGCGCCAGCAGCCGGACAGGGGGACTTAAAGCTTTCTTT. Translation gives CASSRTGGLKAFF. V gene TRBV4-1 combines with J gene TRBJ1-1, with 10 bases fitting TRBD1. Trimming at V came to 4 bases and at J to 9 bases, leaving 5 bases not matched to a gene. The CDR3 loop spans 13 amino acids. Germline loops: CDR1 MGHRA, CDR2 YSYEKL.

The genes are TRBV25-1 and TRBJ1-5, with a weak D call TRBD1 (6 bases). V dropped 1 base and J dropped 4 bases, with 17 bases sitting between them. The CDR3 contains 17 residues. CDR1 is MGHDK and CDR2 is SYGVNS in the germline V gene. The CDR3 loop reads CASSELGSQGWNQPQHF. DNA for the CDR3: TGTGCCAGCAGTGAATTAGGCTCTCAGGGGTGGAATCAGCCCCAGCATTTT.

This chain's CDR3 is CATSDELALYNEQFF. The CDR3 bases are TGTGCCACCAGCGATGAACTAGCGCTATACAATGAGCAGTTCTTC. V is TRBV19 and J is TRBJ2-1; 7 nucleotides match TRBD2. The CDR3 extends over 15 amino acids. The germline gives CDR1 LNHDA, CDR2 SQIVND (reference sequence). Trimming removed 10 bases from V and 4 bases from J; junction bases left unmatched: 13.

This clonotype was picked up a small number of times. The rearrangement links TRBV7-9 to TRBJ2-7; 9 nucleotides match TRBD2. The V and J ends lost 2 bases and 0 bases, in that order; junction bases with no gene match: 5. The germline gives CDR1 SEHNR, CDR2 FQNEAQ (reference sequence). CDR3 size: 16 residues. For the CDR3, the DNA is TGTGCCAGCAGCTTATCTCTAGCGGGACCCTCCTACGAGCAGTACTTC. It codes for CASSLSLAGPSYEQYF.

The genes are TRBV25-1 and TRBJ2-7; D remains unclear. Germline assignment: CDR1 MGHDK and CDR2 SYGVNS. Between the trimmed V and J ends, which lost 3 bases and 6 bases, there was a span of 12 bases. This CDR3 comprises 13 residues. This CDR3 is CASSDIPRAEQYF. The CDR3 coding sequence is TGTGCCAGCAGTGATATTCCGCGAGCCGAGCAGTACTTC.

The rearrangement links TRBV6-1 to TRBJ1-4, with D unresolved. Germline V gives CDR1 MNHNS, CDR2 SASEGT. The CDR3 runs 14 residues. The V end lost 6 bases, the J end lost 8 bases, and 16 bases lay between the germline ends. The CDR3 here is CASSQTQIGEKLFF. CDR3 nucleotide sequence: TGTGCCAGCAGCCAAACACAAATCGGGGAAAAACTGTTTTTT.

This clonotype was detected only a few times. The J gene is TRBJ1-6, the V gene TRBV4-2, with D possibly TRBD1 on 5 matching bases. Germline-derived CDR1 and CDR2 are LGHNA and YNFKEQ. The ends were cut back, 4 bases at V and 1 base at J, with 14 bases in the middle. The CDR3 has 17 residues. The CDR3 sequence: CASSPRWGGSYNSPLHF. The CDR3 coding sequence is TGTGCCAGCAGCCCCCGATGGGGCGGATCCTATAATTCACCCCTCCACTTT.

The gene calls are TRBV6-5 and TRBJ1-3; TRBD1 might be the D (5 bases). Trimming shortened V by 4 bases and J by 0 bases, and 13 bases separated the two germline ends. The CDR3 consists of 16 residues. Germline CDR1 and CDR2: MNHEY and SVGAGI. The CDR3: CASSSRVLSSGNTIYF. In DNA form, the CDR3 reads TGTGCCAGCAGTTCCAGGGTTTTAAGCTCTGGAAACACCATATATTTT.

This clonotype was seen once. J is TRBJ2-5 and V is TRBV5-1; the D is unclear. V lost 4 bases, J lost 0 bases, and 1 base lay in between. The CDR3 runs to 11 residues. Germline-derived CDR1 and CDR2 are SGHRS and YFSETQ. CDR3 loop: CASSDQETQYF. DNA of the CDR3: TGCGCCAGCAGCGACCAAGAGACCCAGTACTTC.

This clonotype came up a few times. V and J are TRBV6-1 and TRBJ2-2; D unclear. This CDR3 has 13 amino acids. Germline V lookup: CDR1 MNHNS, CDR2 SASEGT. The ends were cut back, 6 bases at V and 1 base at J, with 6 bases in the middle. The CDR3 DNA reads as TGTGCCAGCAGAGCTATGAACACCGGGGAGCTGTTTTTT. It encodes CASRAMNTGELFF.

This clonotype appeared a few times. The genes are TRBV19 and TRBJ2-1; the match to TRBD2 covers 9 bases. V was clipped by 7 bases and J by 9 bases; unmatched bases: 4. This CDR3 is 12 amino acids long. The germline V gene has CDR1 LNHDA and CDR2 SQIVND (reference sequence). The CDR3 DNA reads TGTGCCAGTAAAGGGACTAGCACTGAGCAGTTCTTC. This sequence encodes CASKGTSTEQFF.

This clonotype was counted a few times. The chain is built from TRBV7-3 and TRBJ1-1; D unclear. This CDR3 spans 13 amino acids. V lost 4 bases to trimming and J lost 5 bases, with 11 bases between them. Germline lookup yields CDR1 SGHTA and CDR2 FQGTGA. This chain's CDR3 is CASSSDPATEAFF. CDR3 bases: TGTGCCAGCAGCTCGGATCCGGCTACTGAAGCTTTCTTT.

In regard to this clonotype: An end of the junction differs from the germline gene, which may be a read error. This chain links TRBV6-1 with TRBJ1-5; no definite D call. The CDR3 consists of 15 residues. Germline CDR1 MNHNS, CDR2 SASEGT. In nucleotides, the CDR3 is TGTGCCAGCAAATCAGGACTGTATAGCAGTCAGCCCCAGCATTTT. It codes for CASKSGLYSSQPQHF.

V and J are TRBV6-1 and TRBJ2-7; 7 nucleotides align to TRBD2. V was clipped by 4 bases and J by 4 bases; unmatched bases: 13. The CDR3 totals 16 residues. Germline V gene lookup returns CDR1 MNHNS and CDR2 SASEGT. CDR3 amino acids: CASSALTSPGSYEQYF. The CDR3 region has the DNA TGTGCCAGCAGTGCTCTGACTAGCCCCGGGAGTTACGAGCAGTACTTC.